This T cell receptor (beta chain) was found in a study of T cells in Graves' hyperthyroidism and ophthalmopathy. Study results and caveats: Model predictions of ophthalmopathy came a median roughly 6.7 months before onset. Ophthalmopathy could be told apart from stable hyperthyroidism with a 13 V-J model. Most clonotypes expanded in the thyroid (above 0.001) were also present in blood.

V was clipped by 5 bases and J by 7 bases; unmatched bases: 9. Germline V CDR1 and CDR2: SGHTA, FQGTGA. The length of the CDR3 is 15 residues. There are many counts of this clonotype. What it binds is unknown. Amplification of TCR beta CDR3 regions used RNA as the template. Initially, a first-round RT-PCR of the TCR CDR3 employed the HTBI primer set. TCRdb itself ran the multiplex PCR reads through MiXCR, one entry per CDR3 protein. The data hold 350,000 to 400,000 distinct CDR3 sequences, with approximately 20% observed a single time. Lactation, pregnancy, other autoimmune disease or uncontrolled infection excluded patients.

Material: blood. This TCR was recovered from a woman aged 18-29 years with Graves' hyperthyroidism. The chain links TRBV7-3 to TRBJ2-2; 8 nucleotides align to TRBD2. As DNA, the CDR3 is TGTGCCAGCAGCCCCCCAGCGGGGGAGGGCGGGGAGCTGTTTTTT. As protein: CASSPPAGEGGELFF.